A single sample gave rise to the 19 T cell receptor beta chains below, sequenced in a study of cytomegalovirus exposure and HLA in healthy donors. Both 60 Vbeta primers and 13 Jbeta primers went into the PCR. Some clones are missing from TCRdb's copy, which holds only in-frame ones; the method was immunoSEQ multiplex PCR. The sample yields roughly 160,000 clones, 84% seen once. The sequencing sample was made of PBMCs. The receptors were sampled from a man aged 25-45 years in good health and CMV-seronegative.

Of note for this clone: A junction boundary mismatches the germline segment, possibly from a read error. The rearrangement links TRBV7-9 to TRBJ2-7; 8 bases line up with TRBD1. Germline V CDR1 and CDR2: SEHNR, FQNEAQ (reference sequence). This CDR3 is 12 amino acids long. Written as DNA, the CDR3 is TGTTCCAGCACCCAGGGGGCGAAAGAGCAGTACTTC. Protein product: CSSTQGAKEQYF.

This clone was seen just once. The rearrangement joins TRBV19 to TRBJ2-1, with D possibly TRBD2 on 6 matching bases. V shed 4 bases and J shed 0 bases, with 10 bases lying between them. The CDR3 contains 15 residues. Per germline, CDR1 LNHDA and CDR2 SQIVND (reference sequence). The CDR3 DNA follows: TGTGCCAGTAGTAATAGCGGCAACTCCTACAATGAGCAGTTCTTC. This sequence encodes CASSNSGNSYNEQFF.

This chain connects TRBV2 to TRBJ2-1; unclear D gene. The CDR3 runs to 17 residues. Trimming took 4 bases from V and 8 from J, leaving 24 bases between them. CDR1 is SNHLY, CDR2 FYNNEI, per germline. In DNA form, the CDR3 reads TGTGCCAGCAGTGTAAATAGGAAAAGTGGGCCTTGGGATGAGCAGTTCTTC. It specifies CASSVNRKSGPWDEQFF.

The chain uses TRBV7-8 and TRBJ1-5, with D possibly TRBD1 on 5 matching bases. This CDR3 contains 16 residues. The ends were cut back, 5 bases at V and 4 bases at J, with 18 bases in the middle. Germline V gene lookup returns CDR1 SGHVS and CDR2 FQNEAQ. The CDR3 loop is CASSRRGWQPNQPQHF. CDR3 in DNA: TGTGCCAGCAGCAGACGGGGGTGGCAGCCAAATCAGCCCCAGCATTTT.

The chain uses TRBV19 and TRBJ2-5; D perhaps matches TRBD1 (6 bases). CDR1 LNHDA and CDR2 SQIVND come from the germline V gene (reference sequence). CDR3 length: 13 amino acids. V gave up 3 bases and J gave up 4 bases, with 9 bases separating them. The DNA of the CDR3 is TGTGCCAGTAGTATCAACAGGGTAGAGACCCAGTACTTC. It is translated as CASSINRVETQYF.

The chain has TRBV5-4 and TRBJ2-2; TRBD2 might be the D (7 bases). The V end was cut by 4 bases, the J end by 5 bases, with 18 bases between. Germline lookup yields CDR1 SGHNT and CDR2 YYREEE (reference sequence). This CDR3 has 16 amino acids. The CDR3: CASSRAGAVGTGELFF. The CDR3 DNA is TGTGCCAGCAGCCGCGCGGGGGCGGTAGGGACCGGGGAGCTGTTTTTT.

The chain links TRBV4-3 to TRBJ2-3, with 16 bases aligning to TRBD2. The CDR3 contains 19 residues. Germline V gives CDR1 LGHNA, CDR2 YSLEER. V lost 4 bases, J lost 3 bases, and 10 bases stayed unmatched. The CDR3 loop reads CASSRGGLAGGPGTDTQYF. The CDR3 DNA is TGCGCCAGCAGCCGCGGGGGACTAGCGGGAGGGCCCGGGACAGATACGCAGTATTTT.

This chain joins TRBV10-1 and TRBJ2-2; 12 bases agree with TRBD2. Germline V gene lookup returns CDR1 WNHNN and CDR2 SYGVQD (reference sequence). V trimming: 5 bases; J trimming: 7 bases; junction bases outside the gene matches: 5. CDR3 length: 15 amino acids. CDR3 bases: TGCGCCAGCAGTACTAGCGGGGGGCCCGTCGGGGAGCTGTTTTTT. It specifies CASSTSGGPVGELFF.

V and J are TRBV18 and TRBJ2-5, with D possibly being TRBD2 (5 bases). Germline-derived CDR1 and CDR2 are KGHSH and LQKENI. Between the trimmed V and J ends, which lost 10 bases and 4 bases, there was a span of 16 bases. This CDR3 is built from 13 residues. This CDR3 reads CATLGGLSETQYF. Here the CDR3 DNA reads TGTGCCACCCTAGGAGGACTTTCAGAGACCCAGTACTTC.

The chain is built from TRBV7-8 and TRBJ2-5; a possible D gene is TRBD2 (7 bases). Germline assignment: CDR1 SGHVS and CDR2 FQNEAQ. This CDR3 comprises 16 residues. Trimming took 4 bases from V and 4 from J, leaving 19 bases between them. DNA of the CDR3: TGTGCCAGCAGCTCCCTGATATGGGGGGGCCGAGAGACCCAGTACTTC. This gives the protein CASSSLIWGGRETQYF.

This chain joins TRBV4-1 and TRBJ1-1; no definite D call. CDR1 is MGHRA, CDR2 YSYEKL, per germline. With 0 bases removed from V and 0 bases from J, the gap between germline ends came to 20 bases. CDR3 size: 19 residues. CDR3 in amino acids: CASSQEGRGVSLMNTEAFF. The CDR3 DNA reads TGCGCCAGCAGCCAAGAAGGACGGGGTGTCTCCCTGATGAACACTGAAGCTTTCTTT.

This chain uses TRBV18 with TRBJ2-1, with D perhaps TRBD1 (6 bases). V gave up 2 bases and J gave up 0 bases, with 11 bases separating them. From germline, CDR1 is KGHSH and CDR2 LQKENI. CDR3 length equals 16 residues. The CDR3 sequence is CASSPNRASSYNEQFF. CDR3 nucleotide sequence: TGTGCCAGCTCACCAAACAGGGCCAGCTCCTACAATGAGCAGTTCTTC.

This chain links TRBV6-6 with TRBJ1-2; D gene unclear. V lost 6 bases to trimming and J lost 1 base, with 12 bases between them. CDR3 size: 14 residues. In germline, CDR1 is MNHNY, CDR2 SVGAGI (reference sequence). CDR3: CASSAQPINYGYTF. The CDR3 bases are TGTGCCAGCAGCGCACAGCCCATTAACTATGGCTACACCTTC.

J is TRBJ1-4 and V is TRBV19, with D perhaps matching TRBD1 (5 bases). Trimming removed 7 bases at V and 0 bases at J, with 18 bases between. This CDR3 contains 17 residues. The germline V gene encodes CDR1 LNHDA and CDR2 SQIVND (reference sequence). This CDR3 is CASTPQDKGATNEKLFF. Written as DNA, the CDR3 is TGTGCCAGTACCCCTCAGGACAAGGGTGCAACTAATGAAAAACTGTTTTTT.

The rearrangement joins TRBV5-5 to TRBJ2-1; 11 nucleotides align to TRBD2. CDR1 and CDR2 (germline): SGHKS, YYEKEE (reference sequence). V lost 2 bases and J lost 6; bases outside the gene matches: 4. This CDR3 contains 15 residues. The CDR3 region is CASSFDLAGGNEQFF. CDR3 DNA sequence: TGTGCCAGCAGCTTTGATCTAGCGGGAGGCAATGAGCAGTTCTTC.

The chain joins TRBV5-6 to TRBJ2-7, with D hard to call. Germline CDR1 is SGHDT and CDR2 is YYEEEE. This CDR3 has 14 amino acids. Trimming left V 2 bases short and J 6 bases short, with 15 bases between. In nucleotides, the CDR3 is TGTGCCAGCAGCTTATCAGGTTCGCGTACCGAGCAGTACTTC. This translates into CASSLSGSRTEQYF.

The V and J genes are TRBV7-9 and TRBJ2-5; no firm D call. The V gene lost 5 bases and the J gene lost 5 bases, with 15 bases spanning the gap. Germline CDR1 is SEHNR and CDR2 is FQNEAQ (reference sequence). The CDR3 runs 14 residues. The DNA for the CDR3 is TGTGCCAGCAGCACCGGGTCCCAACGGGAGACCCAGTACTTC. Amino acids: CASSTGSQRETQYF. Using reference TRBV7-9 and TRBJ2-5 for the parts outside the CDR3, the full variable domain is DTGVSQNPRHKITKRGQNVTFRCDPISEHNRLYWYRQTLGQGPEFLTYFQNEAQLEKSRLLSDRFSAERPKGSFSTLEIQRTEQGDSAMYLCASSTGSQRETQYFGPGTRLLVL.

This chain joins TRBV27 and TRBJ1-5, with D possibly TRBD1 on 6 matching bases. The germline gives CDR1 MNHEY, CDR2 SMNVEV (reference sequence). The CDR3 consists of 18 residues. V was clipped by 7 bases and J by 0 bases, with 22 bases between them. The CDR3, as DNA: TGTGCCAGCACCCCGGGAGGGGGGGGCGTAAATAGCAATCAGCCCCAGCATTTT. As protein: CASTPGGGGVNSNQPQHF.

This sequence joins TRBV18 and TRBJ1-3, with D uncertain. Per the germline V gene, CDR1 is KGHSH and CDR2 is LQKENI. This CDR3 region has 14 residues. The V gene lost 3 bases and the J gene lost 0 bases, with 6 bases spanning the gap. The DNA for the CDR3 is TGTGCCAGCTCACCTTCAGGCTCTGGAAACACCATATATTTT. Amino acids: CASSPSGSGNTIYF.